This T cell receptor (beta chain) was profiled in a study of cytomegalovirus exposure and HLA in healthy donors. The PCR employed 60 Vbeta primers together with 13 Jbeta primers. Method: immunoSEQ multiplex PCR; TCRdb's copy keeps in-frame clones and lacks some. Of some 120,000 clones in the sample, around a tenth were seen once. This clonotype originated in a man aged 25 to 45 in good health and CMV-seronegative. Specimen: PBMCs.

This chain's CDR3 is CASSSTGDQGGYTF. CDR3 bases: TGCGCCAGCAGCTCGACAGGAGACCAGGGGGGCTACACCTTC. The chain recombines TRBV4-1 with TRBJ1-2; weak D call: TRBD1 (6 bases). The V gene lost 5 bases and the J gene lost 8 bases, with 18 bases spanning the gap. Germline V lookup: CDR1 MGHRA, CDR2 YSYEKL. CDR3 length: 14 amino acids.